Below, 23 T cell receptor beta chains from the same sample are listed, as sequenced in a study of OX40 agonist ivuxolimab in advanced cancers. Data came from immunoSEQ multiplex PCR; TCRdb stores just in-frame clones and leaves some out. The top ten hold 20% to 30% of the sample, which has around 2,600 clones, approximately 72% seen once. Sequencing used CD4+ or CD8+ T cells sorted from blood, obtained in a trial of the OX40 agonist ivuxolimab. Every receptor here comes from an adult with an advanced solid tumor such as melanoma, head and neck, liver or kidney cancer.

This sequence joins TRBV5-4 and TRBJ2-3; no clear D gene. Deletions cut 3 bases from V and 6 bases from J, with 11 bases between. The CDR3 is 13 residues long. Germline CDR1 and CDR2: SGHNT and YYREEE (reference sequence). CDR3 sequence: CASSSVLEDTQYF. The CDR3 DNA is TGTGCCAGCAGCTCGGTACTGGAGGATACGCAGTATTTT.

CDR3 region: CSGGDGSPYEQYF. The CDR3, as DNA: TGCAGCGGAGGGGACGGCAGCCCCTACGAGCAGTACTTC. V gene TRBV29-1 combines with J gene TRBJ2-7, with D perhaps assigned TRBD1 or TRBD2 (5 bases each). Deletions cut 7 bases from V and 2 bases from J, with 15 bases between. The CDR3 is 13 residues long. Per the germline V gene, CDR1 is SQVTM and CDR2 is ANQGSEA.

V and J are TRBV2 and TRBJ1-1; 9 nucleotides agree with TRBD1. The germline V gene has CDR1 SNHLY and CDR2 FYNNEI. CDR3 length equals 17 residues. J lost 0 bases, V lost 4 bases, and 9 bases had no gene match. The CDR3 protein is CASSGDRVLIMNTEAFF. As DNA, the CDR3 is TGTGCCAGCAGTGGGGACAGGGTCCTCATTATGAACACTGAAGCTTTCTTT.

The chain recombines TRBV5-1 with TRBJ1-2; D remains ambiguous. Trimming cost V 4 bases and J 1 base, with 14 bases left between them. The CDR3 sequence is 15 residues long. Germline loops: CDR1 SGHRS, CDR2 YFSETQ. The CDR3 nucleotides read TGCGCCAGCAGCCCGCAGTCAGCCGATAACTATGGCTACACCTTC. Protein sequence: CASSPQSADNYGYTF.

CDR3 sequence: CASSLYSSGKAFF. The CDR3 DNA reads as TGTGCCAGCAGTCTTTACTCGTCAGGGAAAGCTTTCTTT. This chain connects TRBV5-6 to TRBJ1-1, with D possibly matching TRBD1 (5 bases). Germline V CDR1 and CDR2: SGHDT, YYEEEE. The CDR3 contains 13 residues. V lost 5 bases, J lost 9 bases, and 17 bases lay in between.

The V call is TRBV9, the J call TRBJ2-7, with TRBD1 matching over 7 bases. Per germline, CDR1 SGDLS and CDR2 YYNGEE. The CDR3 spans 14 residues. V trimming: 4 bases; J trimming: 2 bases; junction bases outside the gene matches: 6. CDR3 sequence: CASSTGTAPYEQYF. Written as DNA, the CDR3 is TGTGCCAGCAGCACCGGGACAGCCCCCTACGAGCAGTACTTC.

CDR3 loop: CASSLASGSTEQFF. CDR3 nucleotides: TGTGCCAGCAGTTTGGCTAGCGGGAGTACTGAGCAGTTCTTC. This sequence joins TRBV27 and TRBJ2-1; 10 bases match TRBD2. V gave up 3 bases and J gave up 9 bases; unmatched junction bases: 5. Germline V gene lookup returns CDR1 MNHEY and CDR2 SMNVEV (reference sequence). The CDR3 extends over 14 amino acids.

The chain links TRBV6-7 to TRBJ2-5, with 8 bases fitting TRBD2. TRBV6-7 is given ORF status, its function remaining uncertain. The CDR3 runs to 16 residues. The V gene end was trimmed by 4 bases and the J gene end by 5 bases; junction bases not matched to a gene: 12. Here the CDR3 DNA reads TGTGCCAGCAGTTTCCCCCCCAGCGGGAGCACGGAGACCCAGTACTTC. This sequence encodes CASSFPPSGSTETQYF.

The chain uses TRBV7-9 and TRBJ2-6; D not certain. The ends were cut back, 5 bases at V and 1 base at J, with 9 bases in the middle. The CDR3 consists of 15 residues. CDR1 SEHNR and CDR2 FQNEAQ come from the germline V gene (reference sequence). The CDR3 here is CASSLSASGANVLTF. CDR3 bases: TGTGCCAGCAGCCTCTCCGCTTCTGGGGCCAACGTCCTGACTTTC. The whole variable domain, remainder taken from reference TRBV7-9 and TRBJ2-6, is DTGVSQNPRHKITKRGQNVTFRCDPISEHNRLYWYRQTLGQGPEFLTYFQNEAQLEKSRLLSDRFSAERPKGSFSTLEIQRTEQGDSAMYLCASSLSASGANVLTFGAGSRLTVL.

V gene TRBV9 combines with J gene TRBJ2-1; 9 bases are a match to TRBD2. The CDR3 is made up of 15 amino acids. With V trimmed by 2 bases and J by 7 bases, 7 bases remained unmatched. Germline CDR1 is SGDLS and CDR2 is YYNGEE. The CDR3 loop reads CASSVLAGSNNEQFF. DNA for the CDR3: TGTGCCAGCAGCGTCCTAGCGGGATCCAATAATGAGCAGTTCTTC.

The gene calls are TRBV4-1 and TRBJ1-1, with a tentative D call TRBD1 (5 bases). This CDR3 has 14 amino acids. V was cut by 1 base and J by 11 bases, with 17 bases left in between. Per germline, CDR1 MGHRA and CDR2 YSYEKL. The CDR3 reads CASSQVTGEILAFF. The CDR3 region has the DNA TGCGCCAGCAGCCAAGTAACAGGCGAAATTTTGGCTTTCTTT.

V usage is TRBV11-1 and J usage is TRBJ2-1, with 7 bases matching TRBD1. J lost 3 bases, V lost 4 bases, and 3 bases had no gene match. The CDR3 runs 14 residues. In germline, CDR1 is SGHAT, CDR2 FQDESV (reference sequence). The CDR3 DNA reads TGTGCCAGCAGCTACAGGGGAAACTACAATGAGCAGTTCTTC. It codes for CASSYRGNYNEQFF.

This chain links TRBV30 with TRBJ2-2; TRBD1 is a possible D gene (5 bases). Per the germline V gene, CDR1 is GTSNPN and CDR2 is SVGIG (reference sequence). Trimming took 0 bases from V and 5 from J, leaving 13 bases between them. There are 15 residues in the CDR3. The CDR3 loop reads CAWSVGQGRTGELFF. For the CDR3, the DNA is TGTGCCTGGAGTGTGGGGCAGGGTAGGACCGGGGAGCTGTTTTTT.

A single count supports this clone. The chain joins TRBV7-8 to TRBJ1-1; D gene uncertain. The CDR3 covers 14 residues. Trimming left V 3 bases short and J 5 bases short, with 13 bases between. Germline CDR1 and CDR2: SGHVS and FQNEAQ. CDR3 loop: CASSFQRQLTEAFF. As DNA, the CDR3 is TGTGCCAGCAGCTTTCAGCGACAACTAACTGAAGCTTTCTTT.

This clone showed up just a few times. The chain recombines TRBV11-3 with TRBJ2-3, with 8 bases lining up with TRBD1. The V segment lost 4 bases and the J segment 1 base; nucleotides outside the gene matches: 7. The germline gives CDR1 SGHNT, CDR2 YENEEA. This CDR3 comprises 16 residues. The CDR3 DNA sequence: TGTGCCAGCAGCTCTTGGACAGGGACGGGCACAGATACGCAGTATTTT. Translating gives CASSSWTGTGTDTQYF.

This chain links TRBV7-9 with TRBJ2-3; D uncertain. CDR3 length: 12 residues. Germline-derived CDR1 and CDR2 are SEHNR and FQNEAQ (reference sequence). Trimming removed 3 bases from V and 3 bases from J, with 4 bases in between. Here the CDR3 reads CASSFGTDTQYF. Here the CDR3 DNA reads TGTGCCAGCAGCTTCGGGACAGATACGCAGTATTTT.

This clone was seen only a few times. CDR3 residues: CSVVIAHSGNTIYF. The CDR3 bases are TGCAGCGTTGTTATCGCCCACTCTGGAAACACCATATATTTT. The chain links TRBV29-1 to TRBJ1-3; no reliable D call. There are 14 residues in the CDR3. The germline V and J ends were trimmed by 4 bases and 0 bases, with 10 bases remaining between them. Per the germline V gene, CDR1 is SQVTM and CDR2 is ANQGSEA. The full variable domain, rest sourced from reference TRBV29-1 and TRBJ1-3, is SAVISQKPSRDICQRGTSLTIQCQVDSQVTMMFWYRQQPGQSLTLIATANQGSEATYESGFVIDKFPISRPNLTFSTLTVSNMSPEDSSIYLCSVVIAHSGNTIYFGEGSWLTVV.

The chain links TRBV11-2 to TRBJ1-1, with a weak D call TRBD1 (5 bases). Per the germline V gene, CDR1 is SGHAT and CDR2 is FQNNGV. Trimming removed 2 bases from V and 3 bases from J, with 13 bases in between. This CDR3 has 15 residues. The CDR3 sequence: CASSLPRGEDTEAFF. For the CDR3, the DNA is TGTGCCAGCAGCTTACCTAGAGGGGAGGACACTGAAGCTTTCTTT.

A word on this clone: An end of the junction differs from the germline gene, which may be a read error. The chain links TRBV7-7 to TRBJ2-1; D gene unclear. The germline V gene encodes CDR1 SSHAT and CDR2 FNYEAQ (reference sequence). There are 13 residues in the CDR3. The CDR3 sequence is CASSLVEVNEQFF. For the CDR3, the DNA is TGTGCTAGCAGCCTAGTCGAAGTCAATGAGCAGTTCTTC. Looking up the rest from reference TRBV7-7 and TRBJ2-1 gives the full variable domain: GAGVSQSPRYKVTKRGQDVTLRCDPISSHATLYWYQQALGQGPEFLTYFNYEAQPDKSGLPSDRFSAERPEGSISTLTIQRTEQRDSAMYRCASSLVEVNEQFFGPGTRLTVL.

The chain is built from TRBV7-9 and TRBJ1-1; no clear D. Germline CDR1 and CDR2: SEHNR and FQNEAQ (reference sequence). V was shortened by 5 bases and J by 0 bases, with 13 bases between the two germline ends. This CDR3 spans 15 amino acids. The DNA for the CDR3 is TGTGCCAGCAGCCCCGTAGGGTTTTTGAACACTGAAGCTTTCTTT. Its protein is CASSPVGFLNTEAFF.

This rearrangement joins TRBV4-1 to TRBJ2-7, with 10 positions matching TRBD2. The germline V gene has CDR1 MGHRA and CDR2 YSYEKL. The V segment lost 4 bases and the J segment 2 bases; nucleotides outside the gene matches: 5. CDR3 length: 15 residues. The CDR3, as DNA: TGCGCCAGCAGCCCCTCCGGACTAGCGGCCTACGAGCAGTACTTC. Encoded protein: CASSPSGLAAYEQYF.

The gene calls are TRBV19 and TRBJ2-3; TRBD2 matches 12 bases. Germline CDR1 LNHDA, CDR2 SQIVND (reference sequence). The CDR3 runs to 15 residues. V shed 7 bases and J 0 bases; nucleotides not matched to a gene: 2. CDR3 in DNA: TGTGCCAGTAAGACTAGCGGGGGCAGCACAGATACGCAGTATTTT. It yields the protein CASKTSGGSTDTQYF.

The gene calls are TRBV28 and TRBJ2-7; no clear D gene. The CDR3 is 17 residues long. Germline V gives CDR1 MDHEN, CDR2 SYDVKM. V was pared by 4 bases and J by 1 base, with 20 bases between. CDR3 sequence: CASSSTQTTFDSYEQYF. The CDR3 nucleotides read TGTGCCAGCAGTTCCACCCAAACCACTTTCGATTCCTACGAGCAGTACTTC.